Following are 21 T cell receptor beta chains from one sample sequenced in a study of T cell repertoires in cytomegalovirus infection. TCRdb re-analysed the reads in MiXCR, keeping a single row per CDR3 protein. The sample yields just over 300,000 distinct CDR3 sequences, about 17% seen once. The sample consisted of PBMCs. These receptors were taken from a human donor in good health (CMV status not recorded). Some clones in this sample may be carry-over from other donors' samples.

This chain uses TRBV5-1 with TRBJ1-4; D is unresolved. Germline values: CDR1 SGHRS, CDR2 YFSETQ. This CDR3 is built from 15 residues. The V end lost 5 bases, the J end lost 0 bases, and 11 bases lay between the germline ends. The chain's CDR3 is CASRSFGTTNEKLFF. Here the CDR3 DNA reads TGCGCCAGCAGGTCCTTTGGGACAACTAATGAAAAACTGTTTTTT.

The chain employs TRBV28 and TRBJ2-5, with TRBD1 as a possible D gene (5 bases). The CDR3 covers 14 residues. Looked up from germline, CDR1 is MDHEN and CDR2 is SYDVKM. V was trimmed by 5 bases and J by 2 bases, leaving 12 bases between them. The CDR3, as DNA: TGTGCCAGCAGTCCGACAGACCTTCAAGAGACCCAGTACTTC. Protein product: CASSPTDLQETQYF.

The sample holds a few counts of this clonotype. This chain links TRBV20-1 with TRBJ1-2; TRBD1 aligns across 7 bases. J was trimmed by 2 bases and V by 5 bases; bases with no gene match: 5. The CDR3 consists of 13 residues. The V gene's germline CDR1 is DFQATT and CDR2 SNEGSKA (reference sequence). The CDR3 spells CSAPQTGNYGYTF. CDR3 coding DNA: TGCAGTGCTCCTCAGACAGGGAACTATGGCTACACCTTC.

This clonotype occurred many times. The chain combines TRBV7-9 with TRBJ2-7; D possibly matches TRBD1 or TRBD2 (6 bases each). There are 16 residues in the CDR3. V lost 4 bases and J lost 1, with 17 bases in between. Germline CDR1 reads SEHNR; CDR2 reads FQNEAQ (reference sequence). The CDR3 DNA sequence: TGTGCCAGCAGCTCGGACACAGGAGGGGGTTCCTACGAGCAGTACTTC. It encodes CASSSDTGGGSYEQYF.

In this sample, this clonotype turned up a few times. V is TRBV19 and J is TRBJ1-1; TRBD1 agrees at 7 bases. The CDR3 runs to 14 residues. From germline, CDR1 is LNHDA and CDR2 SQIVND (reference sequence). V trimming: 9 bases; J trimming: 6 bases; junction bases outside the gene matches: 13. CDR3 bases: TGTGCCAGCCGAATGACAGGGATCGACGCTGAAGCTTTCTTT. This gives the protein CASRMTGIDAEAFF.

The J gene is TRBJ2-5, the V gene TRBV7-2; either TRBD1 or TRBD2 may fit D (5 bases each). Trimming stripped 2 bases from V and 1 base from J, with 17 bases between. The CDR3 runs to 17 residues. From germline, CDR1 is SGHTA and CDR2 FQGNSA. CDR3 nucleotide sequence: TGTGCCAGCAGCTTACCGCGGACTCTAGGGGCCCAAGAGACCCAGTACTTC. It yields the protein CASSLPRTLGAQETQYF.

The table lists this clonotype with many counts. The chain uses TRBV7-6 and TRBJ2-7; D uncertain. V dropped 5 bases and J dropped 4 bases, with 12 bases sitting between them. The CDR3 totals 13 residues. Germline CDR1 reads SGHVS; CDR2 reads FNYEAQ. CDR3 DNA: TGTGCCAGCAGCCCCTCGACAACATACGAGCAGTACTTC. Protein: CASSPSTTYEQYF.

This clonotype was seen at least ten times. The rearrangement links TRBV6-1 to TRBJ1-5, with D maybe TRBD1 (6 bases). The CDR3 extends over 14 amino acids. From germline, CDR1 is MNHNS and CDR2 SASEGT. Trimming removed 4 bases from V and 3 bases from J, with 10 bases in between. Written as DNA, the CDR3 is TGTGCCAGCAGTGGCGGGACACACAATCAGCCCCAGCATTTT. Amino acid sequence: CASSGGTHNQPQHF.

This clonotype showed up many times. V and J are TRBV10-3 and TRBJ2-7; 7 nucleotides agree with TRBD1. V lost 6 bases and J lost 0; bases outside the gene matches: 17. The germline V gene encodes CDR1 ENHRY and CDR2 SYGVKD. This CDR3 has 18 amino acids. The CDR3 bases are TGTGCCATCAGAGAACCCATGGGGACAGCCCATTTCTCCTACGAGCAGTACTTC. It encodes CAIREPMGTAHFSYEQYF.

The chain recombines TRBV6-2 or TRBV6-3 with TRBJ2-1; 13 bases are a match to TRBD2. V trimming: 4 bases; J trimming: 12 bases; junction bases outside the gene matches: 6. The CDR3 consists of 14 residues. Germline V gene sequence: CDR1 MNHEY, CDR2 SVGEGT. CDR3 coding DNA: TGTGCCAGCAGTTGGGGGACTAGCGGGGTACCGCAGTTCTTC. Encoded protein: CASSWGTSGVPQFF.

CDR3 nucleotide sequence: TGTGCCAGCAGTAGGGGACAGAGCAATCAGCCCCAGCATTTT. It is translated as CASSRGQSNQPQHF. The chain joins TRBV12-3 or TRBV12-4 to TRBJ1-5; TRBD1 aligns across 7 bases. The CDR3 loop spans 14 amino acids. V was clipped by 5 bases and J by 1 base; unmatched bases: 2.

This clonotype occurred many times. J is TRBJ2-5 and V is TRBV12-3 or TRBV12-4; weak D call: TRBD1 (5 bases). The CDR3 totals 15 residues. V lost 1 base to trimming and J lost 2 bases, with 11 bases between them. The DNA of the CDR3 is TGTGCCAGCAGTTTAGGTGGGGCGAGTCAAGAGACCCAGTACTTC. This codes for CASSLGGASQETQYF.

The rearrangement uses TRBV18 and TRBJ2-3, with a weak D call TRBD1 (6 bases). The V gene's germline CDR1 is KGHSH and CDR2 LQKENI. The CDR3 length is 16 residues. Trimming left V 1 base short and J 4 bases short, with 15 bases between. The CDR3 reads CASSPRGTSGADTQYF. The CDR3 DNA reads as TGTGCCAGCTCACCACGAGGGACATCCGGGGCAGATACGCAGTATTTT.

The chain employs TRBV6-1 and TRBJ2-7, with 8 bases that match TRBD2. The CDR3 has 17 residues. Germline trimming cut 6 bases from V and 2 bases from J; bases unmatched to any gene: 15. The germline CDR1 and CDR2 sequences are MNHNS and SASEGT. The CDR3 region is CASSREGGGHIPYEQYF. The CDR3 DNA reads as TGTGCCAGCAGCCGAGAGGGCGGGGGGCATATCCCCTACGAGCAGTACTTC.

This rearrangement joins TRBV14 to TRBJ1-1, with 9 bases lining up with TRBD1. Per germline, CDR1 SGHDN and CDR2 FVKESK. V lost 5 bases, J lost 2 bases, and 15 bases stayed unmatched. This CDR3 is built from 18 residues. CDR3: CASSSYDEGQGLNTEAFF. The CDR3 DNA follows: TGTGCCAGCAGCTCGTATGATGAAGGACAGGGGTTAAACACTGAAGCTTTCTTT.

This clonotype was observed at least ten times. V is TRBV6-1 and J is TRBJ2-5, with 10 bases that match TRBD2. CDR1 and CDR2 (germline): MNHNS, SASEGT. CDR3 size: 15 residues. V dropped 6 bases and J dropped 1; count of bases not matched to a gene: 5. As DNA, the CDR3 is TGTGCCAGCAGGCGGGCTAGCGGGGGCCAAGAGACCCAGTACTTC. Translated, it gives CASRRASGGQETQYF.

This clonotype was picked up a small number of times. The DNA for the CDR3 is TGTGCTAGTGGTTTGGTGGGGGGGACCACTGAAGCTTTCTTT. Translated: CASGLVGGTTEAFF. This chain joins TRBV12-5 and TRBJ1-1, with a tentative D call TRBD1 (5 bases). CDR3 size: 14 residues. V was pared by 0 bases and J by 4 bases, with 9 bases between. In germline, CDR1 is LGHNT, CDR2 FRNRAP.

This clonotype came up a few times. An end of the junction differs from the germline gene, which may be a read error. The genes are TRBV6-6 and TRBJ1-1; weak D call: TRBD1 (6 bases). The CDR3 has 13 amino acids. Germline CDR1 and CDR2: MNHNY and SVGAGI (reference sequence). The CDR3 DNA is TGTGCCAGCAGTGGAGGGCCAGGGGCTGCTTGGCTTTTT. Protein product: CASSGGPGAAWLF.

V gene TRBV20-1 combines with J gene TRBJ1-4; TRBD1 aligns across 7 bases. The CDR3 spans 15 residues. Germline-derived CDR1 and CDR2 are DFQATT and SNEGSKA (reference sequence). The J segment lost 4 bases and the V segment lost 5 bases, leaving 10 bases of the junction unmatched. The CDR3 here is CSAGIPGQINEKLFF. The CDR3 bases are TGCAGTGCTGGGATCCCGGGACAGATTAATGAAAAACTGTTTTTT.

This clonotype was recorded at least ten times. J is TRBJ2-3 and V is TRBV6-2 or TRBV6-3; no firm D call. CDR3 length: 15 residues. Between the trimmed V and J ends, which lost 2 bases and 2 bases, there was a span of 11 bases. Germline CDR1 reads MNHEY; CDR2 reads SVGEGT. DNA of the CDR3: TGTGCCAGCAGTTACGGACCCTCGGACACAGATACGCAGTATTTT. This translates into CASSYGPSDTDTQYF.

This clonotype was counted a few times. The chain carries TRBV7-2 and TRBJ2-1, with 8 bases aligning to TRBD1. Per germline, CDR1 SGHTA and CDR2 FQGNSA. CDR3 size: 12 residues. The trim removed 5 bases at V and 10 bases at J, leaving 4 bases unmatched. DNA for the CDR3: TGTGCCAGCAGCGTCCCAGGGGGCGAGCAGTTCTTC. Protein: CASSVPGGEQFF.